A selection of T cell receptor beta chains follows, all from one sample in a study of T-cell reconstitution after alpha-beta-depleted transplantation in children. TCRdb processed the PCR reads anew with MiXCR; each CDR3 protein has one entry. The sample lists a few hundred thousand distinct CDR3 sequences; about 9.4% were seen once. The sequencing here drew on PBMCs, taken before TCRalphabeta/CD19-depleted stem cell transplant. The receptors were gathered from a boy younger than two with acute myeloid leukemia, due to receive a stem cell transplant. Each CDR3 is given with its conserved first and last residue. A D gene is named only where the DNA matches it firmly. A row's size may be missing; if present it is once, few, many or a size class.

D	size	J	V	DNA	CDR3
.	.	TRBJ2-3	TRBV7-3	TGTGCCAGCAGCTCCTCGATCACAGATACGCAGTATTTT	CASSSSITDTQYF
.	few	TRBJ1-3	TRBV24-1	TGTGCCACCAGTGATTTGCGGTTGGGGATCTCTGGAAACACCATATATTTT	CATSDLRLGISGNTIYF
.	many	TRBJ1-1	TRBV5-1	TGCGCCAGCAGCCTCACTCGGGGGGCCGAAGCTTTCTTT	CASSLTRGAEAFF
TRBD1	.	TRBJ2-5	TRBV6-1	TGTGCCAGCAGTGTCCGGGACAGGGCTCCTCAAGAGACCCAGTACTTC	CASSVRDRAPQETQYF
.	few	TRBJ2-3	TRBV5-1	TGCGCCAGCAGCGGTAACAACAGGGTGAGGACAGATACGCAGTATTTT	CASSGNNRVRTDTQYF
.	few	TRBJ2-7	TRBV7-8	TGTGCCAGCAGCTTACGACCCTACGAGCAGTACTTC	CASSLRPYEQYF
.	.	TRBJ2-7	TRBV5-1	TGCGCCAGCAGCTTGGCGTCCAGGCTAGCAACCTACGAGCAGTACTTC	CASSLASRLATYEQYF
TRBD1	many	TRBJ1-2	TRBV20-1	TGCAGTGCTAGTCCGGGACAGGGTAATGGCTACACCTTC	CSASPGQGNGYTF
.	many	TRBJ1-4	TRBV12-3/TRBV12-4	TGTGCCAGCAGTTTTCGCTCAGTCAACGGACGGGGAAAACTGTTTTTT	CASSFRSVNGRGKLFF
.	many	TRBJ2-5	TRBV7-8	TGTGCCAGCAGCACCGACAAATATGGGGGGAGAGAGACCCAGTACTTC	CASSTDKYGGRETQYF
.	many	TRBJ1-4	TRBV29-1	TGCAGCGTTCGAGACGAAACTAATGAAAAACTGTTTTTT	CSVRDETNEKLFF
.	few	TRBJ1-3	TRBV19	TGTGCCAGTAGTATAGCCCATCCCAAAGGGACGGATGGAAACACCATATATTTT	CASSIAHPKGTDGNTIYF
.	many	TRBJ1-5	TRBV7-9	TGTGCCAGCAGCTCCTTCGGAGATCAGCCCCAGCATTTT	CASSSFGDQPQHF
.	.	TRBJ2-6	TRBV5-4	TGTGCCAGCAGCTGGATATACGGCTCTGGGGCCAACGTCCTGACTTTC	CASSWIYGSGANVLTF
TRBD2	many	TRBJ2-1	TRBV7-3	TGTGCCAGCAGGGAGAGCGGGGGCTCCTACAATGAGCAGTTCTTC	CASRESGGSYNEQFF
TRBD2	few	TRBJ2-4	TRBV6-4	TGTGCCAGCAGTGATGGGGCGGGGGTGGGCAAAAACATTCAGTACTTC	CASSDGAGVGKNIQYF
.	.	TRBJ2-1	TRBV7-6	TGTGCCAGGCCCCTGAAGTTCCGGGGCCACAATGAGCAGTTCTTC	CARPLKFRGHNEQFF
TRBD1	.	TRBJ2-3	TRBV15	TGTGCCTTCCGGGACAGGGGTCAAGATACGCAGTATTTT	CAFRDRGQDTQYF
TRBD1	many	TRBJ2-7	TRBV7-9	TGTGCCAGCAGCTTATATCCCAGGGGGAGCGAGCAGTACTTC	CASSLYPRGSEQYF
TRBD2	many	TRBJ2-7	TRBV20-1	TGCAGTGCTAGAGCTTCGGGACTAGCGGGACCCTACGAGCAGTACTTC	CSARASGLAGPYEQYF
.	many	TRBJ2-1	TRBV6-5	TGTGCCAGCAGGCCTCTTCTTCGCCTCTACAATGAGCAGTTCTTC	CASRPLLRLYNEQFF
TRBD2	once	TRBJ2-1	TRBV6-2/TRBV6-3	TGTGCCACACTAAGGCTAGCGGGATCCAATGAGCAGTTCTTC	CATLRLAGSNEQFF
.	.	TRBJ2-7	TRBV25-1	TGTGCCAGCAGTGAATATGGGCGGCACCCTAGGGAGCAGTACTTC	CASSEYGRHPREQYF
.	many	TRBJ2-7	TRBV3-1	TGTGCCAGCAGCCAAGAGGGCCGCGAGCAGTACTTC	CASSQEGREQYF
TRBD2	many	TRBJ2-1	TRBV7-9	TGTGCCAGCAAGGGAGCGGGGCTCTACAGCAATGAGCAGTTCTTC	CASKGAGLYSNEQFF
TRBD1	many	TRBJ2-1	TRBV27	TGTGCCAGCAGTGAGACAGGGTGGTTAAATGAGCAGTTCTTC	CASSETGWLNEQFF
.	few	TRBJ1-5	TRBV7-8	TGTGCCAGCAGCTTAAGGGTTGCTAGCAATCAGCCCCAGCATTTT	CASSLRVASNQPQHF
TRBD1	few	TRBJ2-3	TRBV5-5	TGTGCCAGCAGCGACCGGGACAGGGACACAGATACGCAGTATTTT	CASSDRDRDTDTQYF
TRBD2	many	TRBJ2-3	TRBV20-1	TGCAGTGCTAGATGGGCGGGGGTTGGTACAGATACGCAGTATTTT	CSARWAGVGTDTQYF
.	many	TRBJ1-2	TRBV28	TGTGCCAGCAGTTTCTGGACAGCAAACTATGGCTACACCTTC	CASSFWTANYGYTF
.	many	TRBJ1-1	TRBV29-1	TGCAGCGTTACCGGGGGCAGGACTGAAGCTTTCTTT	CSVTGGRTEAFF
TRBD1	many	TRBJ2-7	TRBV6-4	TGTGCCAGCAGTGACCCGACAGGGTCCTCCTACGAGCAGTACTTC	CASSDPTGSSYEQYF
.	.	TRBJ2-7	TRBV3-1	TGTGCCACCAGCCAAGCCATCCCCCGACGTCCTTCCACCCTCTACGAGCAGTACTTC	CATSQAIPRRPSTLYEQYF
.	many	TRBJ1-4	TRBV6-1	TGTGCCAGCAGTCCCGATCTCAGGAGAAATGAAAAACTGTTTTTT	CASSPDLRRNEKLFF
.	.	TRBJ2-5	TRBV20-1	TGCAGTGCTAGAGATCCCCCGGGATCAATAAAGACCCAGTACTTC	CSARDPPGSIKTQYF
TRBD2	.	TRBJ2-1	TRBV20-1	TGCTGTGCTAGAGAAGTCGGCGGGGGGGCTGGCTCCTACAATGAGCAGTTCTTC	CCAREVGGGAGSYNEQFF
TRBD1	.	TRBJ1-1	TRBV10-3	TGTGCCATCAGTGAACAGGGGAGCATGAACACTGAAGCTTTCTTT	CAISEQGSMNTEAFF
.	few	TRBJ1-2	TRBV5-5	TGTGCCAGCAGCCCCGGATTGACTGGGTTCTATGGCTACACCTTC	CASSPGLTGFYGYTF
TRBD2	many	TRBJ2-4	TRBV30	TGTGCCTGGACGGGACTAGCAGGAAACATTCAGTACTTC	CAWTGLAGNIQYF
.	many	TRBJ2-5	TRBV27	TGTGCCAGCAGGGCAAAGGGATTCTACGAGACCCAGTACTTC	CASRAKGFYETQYF
.	few	TRBJ2-1	TRBV9	TGTGCCAGCAGCGTAGTGGGGGGGGCGGCCTACAATGAGCAGTTCTTC	CASSVVGGAAYNEQFF
.	few	TRBJ1-4	TRBV20-1	TGCAGTGCTAGAGCTAGCCGTGAAAAACTGTTTTTT	CSARASREKLFF
.	many	TRBJ2-1	TRBV28	TGTGCCAGCAGTTTCGGACCATACAATGAGCAGTTCTTC	CASSFGPYNEQFF
.	.	TRBJ2-1	TRBV7-9	TGTGCCAGCAGCTTTAGCGGCAACCCCCTTTACAATGAGCAGTTCTTC	CASSFSGNPLYNEQFF
TRBD1	many	TRBJ2-4	TRBV5-1	TGCGCCAGCAGACAGGGGGCTGGGGACATTCAGTACTTC	CASRQGAGDIQYF
.	many	TRBJ2-7	TRBV5-6	TGTGCCAGCACCCTGGGTGGGGTCGAGCAGTACTTC	CASTLGGVEQYF
.	many	TRBJ2-7	TRBV5-1	TGCGCCAGCAGCTTGGCCTGGACAGGAGGGAGCCCCTACGAGCAGTACTTC	CASSLAWTGGSPYEQYF
TRBD1	.	TRBJ1-2	TRBV29-1	TGCAGCGTTGAACGGACAGGCGATGGCTACACCTTC	CSVERTGDGYTF
.	many	TRBJ2-2	TRBV25-1	TGTGCCAGCAGTGAATGGGGAGAGGACACCGGGGAGCTGTTTTTT	CASSEWGEDTGELFF
TRBD1	many	TRBJ2-6	TRBV6-6	TGTGCCAGCACCCCGTTACCCGGGACAGGGGGCCCCATGCCTGGGGCCAACGTCCTGACTTTC	CASTPLPGTGGPMPGANVLTF
TRBD1	many	TRBJ2-7	TRBV4-3	TGCGCCAGCAGCCAATACTGGGACAGCTCCTACGAGCAGTACTTC	CASSQYWDSSYEQYF
TRBD1	many	TRBJ2-3	TRBV10-3	TGTGCCATGAAGACAGGGGGAATCACAGATACGCAGTATTTT	CAMKTGGITDTQYF
.	many	TRBJ2-7	TRBV7-9	TGTGCCAGCAGCCCGAAGACTAGGACCTACGAGCAGTACTTC	CASSPKTRTYEQYF
.	many	TRBJ1-3	TRBV6-5	TGTGCCAGCAGTTATACCAGGGCGTCTGGAAACACCATATATTTT	CASSYTRASGNTIYF
.	many	TRBJ2-3	TRBV27	TGTGCCAGCAGTTTCTTGGACGCAGATACGCAGTATTTT	CASSFLDADTQYF